This note documents a single T cell receptor (beta chain) sequence. Its antigen is not known. The sample is drawn from a study of cytomegalovirus exposure and HLA in healthy donors. Study summary: A preliminary data release comprised around 90 million unique TCRs obtained from HLA-typed donors.

Whole-study findings and limits: Analysis was carried out at a later point, and it linked a missense DCLRE1C variant to TCR beta V- and J-gene trimming. More clonal expansion characterized HLA-associated TCR beta chains than equally common others in a later analysis.

Regarding donors, all were healthy bone marrow donors. 60 Vbeta and 13 Jbeta primers were used in PCR. Sequencing was performed with immunoSEQ multiplex PCR; in TCRdb, only in-frame clones are kept and a portion is missing. Seen here are tens of thousands of clones, roughly 78% observed once, and the top ten hold 9.5% to 13%. The source material was PBMCs. The TCR comes from a woman aged 40 to 50 in good health and CMV-seropositive.

CDR3 loop: CATSRDRLGNEAPLHF. Written as DNA, the CDR3 is TGTGCCACCAGCAGAGATCGGTTGGGTAATGAGGCGCCCCTCCACTTT. This chain uses TRBV15 with TRBJ1-6; D is unresolved. V was shortened by 0 bases and J by 13 bases, with 19 bases between the two germline ends. The CDR3 is 16 residues long. Germline CDR1 and CDR2: LNHNV and YYDKDF (reference sequence).